This TCR beta chain was sequenced for a study of somatic mutations in cytotoxic T cells in rheumatoid arthritis. Trimming at V came to 3 bases and at J to 1 base, leaving 4 bases not matched to a gene. The CDR3 is made up of 14 amino acids. Per germline, CDR1 GTSNPN and CDR2 SVGIG (reference sequence). TCRdb keeps only in-frame clones here, not all; method: immunoSEQ multiplex PCR. Here the sample spans approximately 30,000 clones, 75% to 85% being singletons. The receptor's source is an adult with rheumatoid arthritis. Input material: CD8+ T cells sorted from blood. This chain links TRBV30 with TRBJ2-3, with 7 nucleotides matching TRBD1. The chain's CDR3 is CAWSAGTGTDTQYF. The CDR3 DNA is TGTGCCTGGAGCGCCGGGACAGGCACAGATACGCAGTATTTT.